Reported below is one T cell receptor beta chain. The entry originates in a study of blood T cell repertoires in COVID-19. This CDR3 region has 14 residues. V dropped 1 base and J dropped 8; count of bases not matched to a gene: 6. Germline values: CDR1 LGHDT, CDR2 YNNKEL (reference sequence). Only in-frame clones appear in the TCRdb table, and some are missing; sequencing was by immunoSEQ multiplex PCR. The sample lists roughly 260,000 clones, 90% to 95% seen once, with 1.5% to 2% in the top ten. The receptor comes from a woman under 30 who had recovered from COVID-19. The J gene is TRBJ1-2, the V gene TRBV3-1 (or the pseudogene TRBV3-2), with 8 bases aligning to TRBD1. Sequences were obtained from PBMCs or T cells enriched from blood (not recorded which). The CDR3 sequence: CASSQVVTGDGYTF. In DNA, the CDR3 is TGTGCCAGCAGCCAAGTCGTGACAGGGGACGGCTACACCTTC.